These T cell receptor beta chains were read from a single sample in a study of T cell responses to AZD1222 COVID-19 vaccine. TCRdb keeps only in-frame clones here, not all; method: immunoSEQ multiplex PCR. The data hold approximately 180,000 clones, with about 90% observed a single time. The specimen comprised peripheral blood, sampled on day 0 of AZD1222 vaccination. The receptors originated from an adult in good health. CDR3s include the opening cysteine and the closing phenylalanine or tryptophan. D genes are given only for firm matches. Clone size is given for some rows only: seen once, a few or many times, or a class if the clone is expanded.

J	V	D	size	DNA	CDR3
TRBJ1-5	TRBV6-6	-	-	TGTGCCAGCAGTAAACAGGCGAGCAATCAGCCCCAGCATTTT	CASSKQASNQPQHF
TRBJ2-1	TRBV7-3	TRBD1	-	TGTGCCAGCAGCCCGAACGACAGGGGGCTCGGAAATGAGCAGTTCTTC	CASSPNDRGLGNEQFF
TRBJ1-2	TRBV6-5	-	-	TGTGCCAGCAGCCCGGAGGGGTATGGCTACACCTTC	CASSPEGYGYTF
TRBJ2-7	TRBV6-1	TRBD1	few	TGTGCCAGCAGTAAATCCGGGACAGGGTTCGACGAGCAGTACTTC	CASSKSGTGFDEQYF
TRBJ1-5	TRBV24-1	TRBD1	-	TGTGCCACCAGTGATTCCACAGGGGTTCTAAATCAGCCCCAGCATTTT	CATSDSTGVLNQPQHF
TRBJ2-2	TRBV28	-	-	TGTGCCAGCAGCTCGGAGGGACCTTTGGGGGAGCTGTTTTTT	CASSSEGPLGELFF
TRBJ2-7	TRBV15	-	-	TGTGCCACCAGCAGAGGAAGGGCTACCTACGAGCAGTACTTC	CATSRGRATYEQYF
TRBJ2-2	TRBV6-5	-	-	TGTGCCAGCAGTTACCGCACAGGGGGGGCCACCGGGGAGCTGTTTTTT	CASSYRTGGATGELFF
TRBJ2-2	TRBV2	-	-	TGTGCCAGCAGTGACGGGCGCGGCGGGGAGCTGTTTTTT	CASSDGRGGELFF
TRBJ1-3	TRBV13	TRBD1	few	TGTGCCAGCAGCGCAGGGGGAGTTAGGAACACCATATATTTT	CASSAGGVRNTIYF
TRBJ2-2	TRBV11-2	TRBD2	-	TGTGCCAGCAGCTTAGTCGAACTAGCGGGAGTGTCCGGGGAGCTGTTTTTT	CASSLVELAGVSGELFF
TRBJ1-6	TRBV4-3	TRBD1	-	TGCGCCAGCAGCCAAGTCATCACTGGGACAGGGAATTCACCCCTCCACTTT	CASSQVITGTGNSPLHF
TRBJ2-3	TRBV7-3	TRBD2	-	TGTGCCAGCAGTCTAGCGGGAGATAGGGATACGCAGTATTTT	CASSLAGDRDTQYF
TRBJ2-7	TRBV7-9	-	-	TGTGCCAGCAGCCGCGATCCCAGCAGCTACGAGCAGTACTTC	CASSRDPSSYEQYF
TRBJ1-3	TRBV28	-	-	TGTGCCAGCAGTCGGGGGGCAGGAAACACCATATATTTT	CASSRGAGNTIYF
TRBJ2-1	TRBV28	TRBD1	-	TGTGCCAGCAGTTTATTGGGACAGGGGCCAGGCAATGAGCAGTTCTTC	CASSLLGQGPGNEQFF
TRBJ2-3	TRBV9	TRBD1	-	TGTGCCAGCAGCGTTGACAGGGAGCTTAGCACAGATACGCAGTATTTT	CASSVDRELSTDTQYF
TRBJ1-4	TRBV19	TRBD1	-	TGTGCCAGTAGTTCCTCCGGGACAGTGACTAATGAAAAACTGTTTTTT	CASSSSGTVTNEKLFF
TRBJ2-7	TRBV6-5	TRBD1	-	TGTGCCAGCATATACCGGACAGGAAGCTCCTACGAGCAGTACTTC	CASIYRTGSSYEQYF
TRBJ2-7	TRBV19	TRBD2	-	TGTGCCAGTAGTGCGGGAGGGCCTTTCTACGAGCAGTACTTC	CASSAGGPFYEQYF
TRBJ2-5	TRBV3-1/TRBV3-2	TRBD2	-	TGTGCCAGCAGCCCGGGGGCTAGCGGGGGGGCGAAGACCCAGTACTTC	CASSPGASGGAKTQYF
TRBJ1-5	TRBV2	-	-	TGTGCCAGCAGGGGCAGGGTGGGCAATCAGCCCCAGCATTTT	CASRGRVGNQPQHF
TRBJ1-1	TRBV2	-	-	TGTGCCAGCAGTCTCCTCCGGGGGCAAATGAACACTGAAGCTTTCTTT	CASSLLRGQMNTEAFF
TRBJ2-3	TRBV19	-	-	TGTGCCAGTAATGGGCGCTCCACAGATACGCAGTATTTT	CASNGRSTDTQYF
TRBJ2-7	TRBV28	TRBD1	-	TGTGCCAGCACGAGACAGGGAGCAAGATACGAGCAGTACTTC	CASTRQGARYEQYF
TRBJ1-2	TRBV4-1	-	-	TGCGCCAGCAGCCCTGACCGCATTGCTAACTATGGCTACACCTTC	CASSPDRIANYGYTF
TRBJ2-3	TRBV25-1	-	-	TGTGCCAGCAGTGAATATGGTCCGGGAGTGACAGATACGCAGTATTTT	CASSEYGPGVTDTQYF
TRBJ2-2	TRBV5-1	-	-	TGCGCCAGCAGCGGACAGATGAACACCGGGGAGCTGTTTTTT	CASSGQMNTGELFF